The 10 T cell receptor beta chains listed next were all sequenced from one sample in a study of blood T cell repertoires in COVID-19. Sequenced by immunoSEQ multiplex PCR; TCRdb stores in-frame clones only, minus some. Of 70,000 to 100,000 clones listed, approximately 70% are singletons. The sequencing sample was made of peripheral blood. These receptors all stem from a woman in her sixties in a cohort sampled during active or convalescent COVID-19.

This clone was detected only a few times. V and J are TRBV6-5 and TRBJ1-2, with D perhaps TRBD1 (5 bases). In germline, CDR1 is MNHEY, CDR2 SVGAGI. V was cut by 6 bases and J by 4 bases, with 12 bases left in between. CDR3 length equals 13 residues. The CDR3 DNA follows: TGTGCCAGCAGCCAAAGGGGCCTCTATGGCTACACCTTC. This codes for CASSQRGLYGYTF.

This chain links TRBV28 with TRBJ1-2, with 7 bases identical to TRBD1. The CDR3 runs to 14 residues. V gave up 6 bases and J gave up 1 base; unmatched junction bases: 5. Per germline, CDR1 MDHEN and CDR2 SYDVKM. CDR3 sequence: CASRRQGGNYGYTF. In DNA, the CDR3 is TGTGCCAGCAGACGACAGGGAGGTAACTATGGCTACACCTTC.

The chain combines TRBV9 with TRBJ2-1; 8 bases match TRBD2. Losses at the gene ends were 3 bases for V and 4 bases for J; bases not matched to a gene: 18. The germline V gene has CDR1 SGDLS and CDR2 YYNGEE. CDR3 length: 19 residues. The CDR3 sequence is CASSGGPRSTGTRYNEQFF. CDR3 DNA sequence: TGTGCCAGCAGCGGGGGACCGAGGAGCACCGGGACTAGATACAATGAGCAGTTCTTC.

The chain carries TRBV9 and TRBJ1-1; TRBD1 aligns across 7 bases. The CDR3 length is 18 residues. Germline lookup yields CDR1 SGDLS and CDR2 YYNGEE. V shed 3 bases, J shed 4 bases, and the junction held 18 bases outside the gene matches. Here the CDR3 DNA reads TGTGCCAGCAGCGCCAGTAGGGGGAGAGACAGGGCGATCACTGAAGCTTTCTTT. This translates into CASSASRGRDRAITEAFF.

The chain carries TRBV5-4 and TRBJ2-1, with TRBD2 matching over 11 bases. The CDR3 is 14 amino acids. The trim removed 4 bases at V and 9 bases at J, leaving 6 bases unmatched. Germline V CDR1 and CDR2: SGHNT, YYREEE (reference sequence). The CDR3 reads CASSMPGLAVEQFF. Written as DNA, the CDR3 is TGTGCCAGCAGCATGCCGGGACTAGCGGTTGAGCAGTTCTTC. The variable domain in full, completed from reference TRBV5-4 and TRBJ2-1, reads ETGVTQSPTHLIKTRGQQVTLRCSSQSGHNTVSWYQQALGQGPQFIFQYYREEENGRGNFPPRFSGLQFPNYSSELNVNALELDDSALYLCASSMPGLAVEQFFGPGTRLTVL.

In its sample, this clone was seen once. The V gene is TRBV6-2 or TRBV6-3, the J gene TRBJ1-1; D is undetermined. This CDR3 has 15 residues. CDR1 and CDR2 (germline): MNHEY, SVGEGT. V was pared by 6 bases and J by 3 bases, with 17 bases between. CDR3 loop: CASSHRRTVDTEAFF. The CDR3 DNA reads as TGTGCCAGCAGCCATCGAAGGACTGTGGACACTGAAGCTTTCTTT.

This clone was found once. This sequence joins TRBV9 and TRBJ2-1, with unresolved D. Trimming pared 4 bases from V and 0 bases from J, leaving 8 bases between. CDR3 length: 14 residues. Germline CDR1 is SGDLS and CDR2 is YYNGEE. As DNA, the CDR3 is TGTGCCAGCAGCTACGTGAGCTCCTACAATGAGCAGTTCTTC. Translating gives CASSYVSSYNEQFF. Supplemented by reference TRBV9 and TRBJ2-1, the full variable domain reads DSGVTQTPKHLITATGQRVTLRCSPRSGDLSVYWYQQSLDQGLQFLIQYYNGEERAKGNILERFSAQQFPDLHSELNLSSLELGDSALYFCASSYVSSYNEQFFGPGTRLTVL.

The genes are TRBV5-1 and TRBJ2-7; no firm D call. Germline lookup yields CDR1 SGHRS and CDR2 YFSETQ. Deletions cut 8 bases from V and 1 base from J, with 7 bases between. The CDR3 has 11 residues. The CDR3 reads CASRQSYEQYF. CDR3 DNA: TGCGCCAGTCGCCAGTCCTACGAGCAGTACTTC.

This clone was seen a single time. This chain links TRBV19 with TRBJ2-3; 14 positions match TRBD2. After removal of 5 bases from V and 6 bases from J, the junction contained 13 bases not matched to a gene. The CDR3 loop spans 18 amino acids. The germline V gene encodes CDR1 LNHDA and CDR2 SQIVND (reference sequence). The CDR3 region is CASSDPMTSGGVGDTQYF. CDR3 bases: TGTGCCAGTAGTGACCCAATGACTAGCGGGGGGGTAGGGGATACGCAGTATTTT.

CDR3 in DNA: TGTGCCATCAGTTTACAAATTCTGGGCCACGAGCAGTACTTC. This gives the protein CAISLQILGHEQYF. The V gene is TRBV10-3, the J gene TRBJ2-7; D is unresolved. Looked up from germline, CDR1 is ENHRY and CDR2 is SYGVKD. The CDR3 is 14 residues long. Trimming took off 5 bases at V and 5 bases at J, with 16 bases between the two ends.